This T cell receptor (beta chain) stems from a study of shared clonotypes between healthy human individuals. Terminally differentiated effector memory CD45RA+ cells were excluded by CCR7 positive selection of CD45RO-negative cells. As handled by the study authors: In the immunoSEQ data, sequences were junction-only and lacked quality scores, so filtering differed. Measured with immunoSEQ multiplex PCR; TCRdb has only the in-frame clones, and not every one. V and J calls and clone size come straight from that table; D and trimming were deduced from the DNA. The table includes millions of clones, about 95% detected once. The CDR3 contains 15 residues. Germline V gives CDR1 SGHVS, CDR2 FNYEAQ. The V segment lost 3 bases and the J segment 6 bases; nucleotides outside the gene matches: 8.

The chain couples TRBV7-6 to TRBJ2-1; 7 positions agree with TRBD2. The sequence came from a man in his late teens or twenties in good health. The sample comprised naive CD8+ T cells sorted from blood. CDR3 nucleotides: TGTGCCAGCAGCTTCCGGCGGGGGTATGGCAATGAGCAGTTCTTC. It codes for CASSFRRGYGNEQFF.